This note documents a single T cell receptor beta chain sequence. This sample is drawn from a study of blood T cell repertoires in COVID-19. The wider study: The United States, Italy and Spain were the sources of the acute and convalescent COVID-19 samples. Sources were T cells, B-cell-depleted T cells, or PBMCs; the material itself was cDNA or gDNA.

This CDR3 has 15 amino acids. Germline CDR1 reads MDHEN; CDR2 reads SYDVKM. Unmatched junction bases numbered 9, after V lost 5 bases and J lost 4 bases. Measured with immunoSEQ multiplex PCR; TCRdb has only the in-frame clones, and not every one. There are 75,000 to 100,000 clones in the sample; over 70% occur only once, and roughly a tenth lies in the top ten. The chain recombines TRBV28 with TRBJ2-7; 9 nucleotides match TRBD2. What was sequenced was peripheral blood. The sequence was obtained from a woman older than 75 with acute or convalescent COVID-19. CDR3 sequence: CASSLFGTSNYEQYF. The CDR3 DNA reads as TGTGCCAGCAGTCTATTCGGGACTAGCAATTACGAGCAGTACTTC.